This is a list of T cell receptor beta chains from one sample in a study of T-cell memory formation after mild COVID-19. TCRdb ran MiXCR on the 5' RACE reads and lists one entry per CDR3 protein. The table records a few hundred thousand distinct CDR3 sequences, roughly a fifth of them present only once. Sequenced sample: PBMCs or a T cell subset sorted from them (not recorded which). The receptor set was obtained from a man aged 18-30 years who had mild COVID-19 (a few samples of this study predate the infection). Cell type and time point are not known. Each CDR3 is given with its conserved first and last residue. The order of the fields is D gene, clone size, V gene, J gene, CDR3 protein, CDR3 DNA. D genes are given only for firm matches. Clone size is shown for a subset of rows, as once, few, many or a class of expanded clone.

>.|.|TRBV29-1|TRBJ2-1
CSLRRGWEQFF
TGCAGCCTCCGCCGGGGGTGGGAGCAGTTCTTC
>TRBD1|few|TRBV7-3|TRBJ2-4
CASSPGTGRGKNIQYF
TGTGCCAGCAGCCCGGGGACAGGGAGAGGCAAAAACATTCAGTACTTC
>TRBD2|few|TRBV5-1|TRBJ2-3
CASSTAPGTSGTDTQYF
TGCGCCAGCAGCACGGCCCCCGGGACTAGCGGGACAGATACGCAGTATTTT
>.|.|TRBV5-1|TRBJ2-1
CASSPGITAAGSSYNEQFF
TGCGCCAGCAGCCCCGGGATTACCGCGGCGGGTAGCTCCTACAATGAGCAGTTCTTC
>.|few|TRBV7-9|TRBJ2-5
CASSLAGEAQYF
TGTGCCAGCAGCTTAGCGGGGGAGGCCCAGTACTTC
>.|.|TRBV4-1|TRBJ2-3
CASSQDPTVISTDTQYF
TGCGCCAGCAGCCAAGATCCTACGGTGATTAGCACAGATACGCAGTATTTT
>.|.|TRBV4-1|TRBJ2-5
CASSQGTIRETQYF
TGCGCCAGCAGCCAAGGGACAATCCGGGAGACCCAGTACTTC
>TRBD1|many|TRBV6-5|TRBJ1-1
CASRQPTGVSTEAFF
TGTGCCAGCAGACAACCGACAGGGGTTTCGACTGAAGCTTTCTTT
>.|few|TRBV10-2|TRBJ2-5
CASKRQETQYF
TGCGCCAGCAAGAGACAAGAGACCCAGTACTTC
>.|few|TRBV15|TRBJ2-7
CATSRVLGNEQYF
TGTGCCACCAGCCGAGTCCTAGGGAACGAGCAGTACTTC
>.|many|TRBV6-5|TRBJ2-3
CASSYSRGSTDTQYF
TGTGCCAGCAGTTACTCGAGAGGGAGCACAGATACGCAGTATTTT
>.|few|TRBV28|TRBJ1-2
CASTPSGYGYTF
TGTGCCAGCACCCCCTCAGGGTATGGCTACACCTTC
>.|few|TRBV24-1|TRBJ1-1
CATSDPPPNTEAFF
TGTGCCACCAGTGATCCCCCACCGAACACTGAAGCTTTCTTT
>.|many|TRBV5-8|TRBJ1-5
CASSLWAGIGNQPQHF
TGTGCCAGCAGCTTATGGGCAGGGATAGGCAATCAGCCCCAGCATTTT
>TRBD1|few|TRBV5-1|TRBJ2-5
CASSTTGTEETQYF
TGCGCCAGCAGCACAACCGGGACAGAAGAGACCCAGTACTTC
>.|.|TRBV5-1|TRBJ1-3
CASSLISGNTIYF
TGCGCCAGCAGCTTGATCTCTGGAAACACCATATATTTT
>.|.|TRBV12-5|TRBJ2-7
CASGFEVREQYF
TGTGCTAGTGGTTTTGAAGTACGTGAGCAGTACTTC
>TRBD1|.|TRBV12-3/TRBV12-4|TRBJ2-1
CAKSRDSPLRNEQFF
TGTGCCAAATCCCGGGACAGCCCTCTAAGGAATGAGCAGTTCTTC
>TRBD2|few|TRBV5-1|TRBJ2-3
CASSVSGGGDTQYF
TGCGCCAGCAGCGTCAGCGGGGGGGGCGATACGCAGTATTTT
>.|.|TRBV27|TRBJ1-2
CASSLSGRVNYGYTF
TGTGCCAGCAGTTTATCGGGCAGGGTGAACTATGGCTACACCTTC
>TRBD1|.|TRBV9|TRBJ2-1
CASSGDSHNEQFF
TGTGCCAGCAGCGGGGACAGTCACAATGAGCAGTTCTTC
>.|few|TRBV7-2|TRBJ2-5
CASSSQWSETQYF
TGTGCCAGCAGCTCCCAGTGGTCTGAGACCCAGTACTTC
>TRBD1|.|TRBV12-3/TRBV12-4|TRBJ1-2
CASSYAGTDGYTF
TGTGCCAGCAGTTATGCCGGGACAGATGGCTACACCTTC
>.|many|TRBV5-1|TRBJ2-7
CASSSQGGRQAHYEQYF
TGCGCCAGCAGTTCCCAGGGAGGTCGTCAGGCGCACTACGAGCAGTACTTC
>TRBD1|.|TRBV10-3|TRBJ2-5
CAISEDRGSETQYF
TGTGCCATCAGTGAGGACAGGGGATCGGAGACCCAGTACTTC
>TRBD1|.|TRBV5-1|TRBJ2-5
CASSLAWQGVLSETQYF
TGCGCCAGCAGCTTGGCCTGGCAGGGGGTATTGAGTGAGACCCAGTACTTC
>.|few|TRBV4-3|TRBJ2-2
CASSQQFSSGELFF
TGCGCCAGCAGCCAGCAGTTTAGTTCCGGGGAGCTGTTTTTT
>.|.|TRBV12-3/TRBV12-4|TRBJ1-3
CASTATAGNTIYF
TGTGCCAGCACGGCGACAGCTGGAAACACCATATATTTT
>TRBD1|.|TRBV6-2/TRBV6-3|TRBJ1-5
CASSYTGGTYQPQHF
TGTGCCAGCAGTTACACAGGGGGGACGTATCAGCCCCAGCATTTT
>.|.|TRBV12-3/TRBV12-4|TRBJ2-1
CASSFWTNEQFF
TGTGCCAGCAGTTTCTGGACAAATGAGCAGTTCTTC
>.|.|TRBV28|TRBJ1-3
CASLGANSGNTIYF
TGTGCCAGCCTTGGAGCCAACTCTGGAAACACCATATATTTT
>TRBD1|.|TRBV7-9|TRBJ1-5
CASSRTGLNQPQHF
TGTGCCAGCAGCCGGACAGGCCTCAATCAGCCCCAGCATTTT
>.|.|TRBV27|TRBJ1-1
CASKRGANTEAFF
TGTGCCAGCAAGCGGGGCGCGAACACTGAAGCTTTCTTT
>.|few|TRBV21-1|TRBJ1-1
CASSKGGVSYTEAFF
TGTGCCAGCAGCAAGGGGGGGGTTTCGTACACTGAAGCTTTCTTT
>.|.|TRBV7-2|TRBJ2-3
CASTLAPAMSTDTQYF
TGTGCCAGCACCCTAGCCCCCGCAATGAGCACAGATACGCAGTATTTT
>.|few|TRBV15|TRBJ1-2
CATSREGEDGYTF
TGTGCCACCAGCAGAGAAGGGGAGGATGGCTACACCTTC
>.|few|TRBV9|TRBJ2-5
CASSVALGRRETQYF
TGTGCCAGCAGCGTAGCTCTCGGACGACGGGAGACCCAGTACTTC
>.|few|TRBV20-1|TRBJ2-3
CSAALMADTQYF
TGCAGTGCGGCCCTTATGGCAGATACGCAGTATTTT
>.|.|TRBV27|TRBJ2-5
CASSYRRGGYLGTQYF
TGTGCCAGCAGTTACCGGAGGGGGGGCTACCTAGGGACCCAGTACTTC
>TRBD1|many|TRBV10-3|TRBJ2-2
CAIRRQGATGELFF
TGTGCCATCAGAAGACAGGGTGCCACCGGGGAGCTGTTTTTT
>.|.|TRBV5-1|TRBJ2-2
CASSLWGQNTGELFF
TGCGCCAGCAGCTTGTGGGGGCAAAACACCGGGGAGCTGTTTTTT
>.|.|TRBV6-2/TRBV6-3|TRBJ1-5
CASNSGAVTAF
TGTGCCAGCAATTCGGGGGCGGTCACGGCATTT
>.|.|TRBV9|TRBJ1-2
CASSVDIGQSSGYTF
TGTGCCAGCAGCGTAGATATCGGACAGTCAAGTGGCTACACCTTC
>.|few|TRBV4-1|TRBJ2-2
CASSLPPPGAGELFF
TGCGCCAGCAGCCTCCCACCGCCGGGGGCCGGGGAGCTGTTTTTT
>.|.|TRBV27|TRBJ2-3
CASSLWPPLGGYTDTQYF
TGTGCCAGCAGTTTATGGCCCCCATTGGGGGGTTACACAGATACGCAGTATTTT
>.|few|TRBV5-1|TRBJ1-1
CASSFIPQGGSEAFF
TGCGCCAGCAGCTTCATTCCACAGGGTGGTTCTGAAGCTTTCTTT
>TRBD2|few|TRBV7-6|TRBJ2-1
CASSSPGGLGEQFF
TGTGCCAGCAGCTCTCCGGGGGGGCTCGGTGAGCAGTTCTTC
>.|.|TRBV7-9|TRBJ2-3
CASSFGAQGDTQYF
TGTGCCAGCAGCTTCGGCGCTCAAGGAGATACGCAGTATTTT